Following are 32 T cell receptor beta chains from one sample sequenced in a study of blood T cell repertoires in COVID-19. Profiled with immunoSEQ multiplex PCR; TCRdb holds only in-frame clones, not every one. The sample has 300,000 or so clones; roughly 90% are singletons. The sequencing sample was made of peripheral blood. The receptors here all came from a woman aged 25 to 39 with COVID-19, enrolled during active disease.

This chain uses TRBV6-5 with TRBJ1-1; D call uncertain. The V gene's germline CDR1 is MNHEY and CDR2 SVGAGI. Trimming stripped 5 bases from V and 4 bases from J, with 11 bases between. The CDR3 is made up of 13 amino acids. The CDR3 sequence: CASSSNFVTEAFF. In DNA form, the CDR3 reads TGTGCCAGCAGTAGTAACTTCGTCACTGAAGCTTTCTTT.

The chain couples TRBV28 to TRBJ1-4; TRBD1 aligns across 11 bases. Per germline, CDR1 MDHEN and CDR2 SYDVKM. V was clipped by 2 bases and J by 5 bases; unmatched bases: 1. This CDR3 is built from 15 residues. This CDR3 is CASSLGTGGNEKLFF. In nucleotides, the CDR3 is TGTGCCAGCAGTTTAGGGACAGGGGGGAATGAAAAACTGTTTTTT.

The chain carries TRBV5-1 and TRBJ2-3; 10 positions agree with TRBD2. V lost 2 bases, J lost 1 base, and 1 base stayed unmatched. Germline V gives CDR1 SGHRS, CDR2 YFSETQ. The CDR3 consists of 15 residues. This CDR3 reads CASSLLAGRTDTQYF. CDR3 nucleotide sequence: TGCGCCAGCAGCTTACTAGCGGGACGCACAGATACGCAGTATTTT. The entire variable domain, with the rest obtained from reference TRBV5-1 and TRBJ2-3, is as follows: KAGVTQTPRYLIKTRGQQVTLSCSPISGHRSVSWYQQTPGQGLQFLFEYFSETQRNKGNFPGRFSGRQFSNSRSEMNVSTLELGDSALYLCASSLLAGRTDTQYFGPGTRLTVL.

This chain links TRBV3-1 (or the pseudogene TRBV3-2) with TRBJ2-7; 8 bases match TRBD2. The CDR3 runs 15 residues. Germline V gene lookup returns CDR1 LGHDT and CDR2 YNNKEL (reference sequence). V dropped 3 bases and J dropped 7; count of bases not matched to a gene: 11. The CDR3 here is CASSQGGRSSWEQYF. The CDR3 bases are TGTGCCAGCAGCCAGGGCGGGAGGTCTTCTTGGGAGCAGTACTTC.

This clone was recorded once. The rearrangement links TRBV12-3 or TRBV12-4 to TRBJ1-4, with TRBD1 identical over 7 bases. The V gene end was trimmed by 8 bases and the J gene end by 5 bases; junction bases not matched to a gene: 5. This CDR3 is built from 13 residues. CDR3 amino acids: CASSDRVNEKLFF. The CDR3 bases are TGTGCCAGCTCTGACAGGGTGAATGAAAAACTGTTTTTT.

V is TRBV4-2 and J is TRBJ1-2, with TRBD1 matching over 7 bases. CDR1 is LGHNA, CDR2 YNFKEQ, per germline. The J segment lost 4 bases and the V segment lost 6 bases, leaving 8 bases of the junction unmatched. There are 14 residues in the CDR3. CDR3 sequence reads: CASRGGQILYGYTF. As DNA, the CDR3 is TGTGCCAGCAGGGGGGGACAGATCCTCTATGGCTACACCTTC.

This sequence joins TRBV7-9 and TRBJ2-5, with D possibly being TRBD2 (7 bases). This CDR3 comprises 14 residues. V gave up 8 bases and J gave up 2 bases, with 15 bases separating them. Germline values: CDR1 SEHNR, CDR2 FQNEAQ (reference sequence). CDR3 DNA: TGTGCCAGCGGCCGAGCGGGGACACAAGAGACCCAGTACTTC. This codes for CASGRAGTQETQYF.

The gene calls are TRBV7-2 and TRBJ2-1; 13 nucleotides align to TRBD2. V lost 6 bases to trimming and J lost 8 bases; unmatched junction nucleotides: 7. The CDR3 has 15 amino acids. CDR1 and CDR2 (germline): SGHTA, FQGNSA. CDR3 nucleotides: TGTGCCAGCAGGGGAACTAGCGGGAGGGGGGATGAGCAGTTCTTC. Translated, it gives CASRGTSGRGDEQFF.

A few counts support this clone. V usage is TRBV6-5 and J usage is TRBJ1-3; TRBD1 agrees at 8 bases. There are 14 residues in the CDR3. The ends lost 7 bases at V and 4 bases at J; junction bases unmatched: 6. Per the germline V gene, CDR1 is MNHEY and CDR2 is SVGAGI. CDR3 sequence reads: CASTLRQGGNTIYF. CDR3 nucleotides: TGTGCCAGCACTCTGAGACAGGGGGGAAACACCATATATTTT.

A note on this clone: The junction does not match germline at one end; this may be a read error. The chain carries TRBV29-1 and TRBJ2-1; a weak D match, TRBD1 (5 bases). From germline, CDR1 is SQVTM and CDR2 ANQGSEA. CDR3 length: 10 residues. CDR3 amino acids: CGVEGAEQFF. CDR3 in DNA: TGCGGCGTTGAAGGGGCTGAGCAGTTCTTC.

The V call is TRBV18, the J call TRBJ1-3; the D gene is possibly TRBD1 (5 bases). Germline V CDR1 and CDR2: KGHSH, LQKENI. V shed 2 bases and J shed 2 bases, with 25 bases lying between them. This CDR3 comprises 20 residues. Here the CDR3 reads CASSPRGLFPRQGPGNTIYF. In DNA form, the CDR3 reads TGTGCCAGCTCACCAAGAGGTCTGTTCCCTCGGCAGGGCCCTGGAAACACCATATATTTT. The variable domain in full, with the rest retrieved from reference TRBV18 and TRBJ1-3, is NAGVMQNPRHLVRRRGQEARLRCSPMKGHSHVYWYRQLPEEGLKFMVYLQKENIIDESGMPKERFSAEFPKEGPSILRIQQVVRGDSAAYFCASSPRGLFPRQGPGNTIYFGEGSWLTVV.

The DNA for the CDR3 is TGTGCCAGTACCTCGGACAGGGGGCCAGATACGCAGTATTTT. Its translation is CASTSDRGPDTQYF. This rearrangement joins TRBV19 to TRBJ2-3; TRBD1 aligns across 11 bases. Unmatched junction bases numbered 4, after V lost 7 bases and J lost 4 bases. Per the germline V gene, CDR1 is LNHDA and CDR2 is SQIVND (reference sequence). This CDR3 is 14 amino acids long.

This clone was recorded only once. The V and J genes are TRBV9 and TRBJ2-2, with 9 nucleotides matching TRBD2. The CDR3 has 16 amino acids. Germline V gene sequence: CDR1 SGDLS, CDR2 YYNGEE. Trimming at V came to 4 bases and at J to 3 bases, leaving 7 bases not matched to a gene. The CDR3 reads CASSPQTSGYTGELFF. The CDR3 DNA is TGTGCCAGCAGCCCCCAGACTAGCGGATACACCGGGGAGCTGTTTTTT.

The CDR3 protein is CASSSGTGEASEQYF. Here the CDR3 DNA reads TGTGCCAGCTCATCCGGGACAGGGGAAGCCTCCGAGCAGTACTTC. This chain uses TRBV18 with TRBJ2-7; 10 nucleotides agree with TRBD1. Per the germline V gene, CDR1 is KGHSH and CDR2 is LQKENI. Losses at the gene ends were 5 bases for V and 6 bases for J; bases not matched to a gene: 10. CDR3 length equals 15 residues.

This rearrangement joins TRBV15 to TRBJ2-3, with 9 bases aligning to TRBD1. Per the germline V gene, CDR1 is LNHNV and CDR2 is YYDKDF (reference sequence). The CDR3 sequence is 14 residues long. V was pared by 6 bases and J by 2 bases, with 3 bases of the junction left unmatched. The CDR3 DNA follows: TGTGCCACCAGGACAGGGGGATACACAGATACGCAGTATTTT. Translation: CATRTGGYTDTQYF.

The rearrangement joins TRBV19 to TRBJ1-5; 7 bases agree with TRBD1. CDR3 length: 16 amino acids. In germline, CDR1 is LNHDA, CDR2 SQIVND (reference sequence). V trimming: 5 bases; J trimming: 0 bases; junction bases outside the gene matches: 7. Here the CDR3 reads CASSSSDRDSNQPQHF. The DNA of the CDR3 is TGTGCCAGTAGTTCCTCTGACAGGGATAGCAATCAGCCCCAGCATTTT. The full variable domain, with the rest looked up from reference TRBV19 and TRBJ1-5, is DGGITQSPKYLFRKEGQNVTLSCEQNLNHDAMYWYRQDPGQGLRLIYYSQIVNDFQKGDIAEGYSVSREKKESFPLTVTSAQKNPTAFYLCASSSSDRDSNQPQHFGDGTRLSIL.

The chain employs TRBV3-1 (or the pseudogene TRBV3-2) and TRBJ1-2; D may be TRBD1 (6 bases). CDR3 size: 17 residues. The V gene lost 1 base and the J gene lost 8 bases, with 23 bases spanning the gap. From germline, CDR1 is LGHDT and CDR2 YNNKEL (reference sequence). The CDR3 loop reads CASSQVRLRDIGKGYTF. DNA for the CDR3: TGTGCCAGCAGCCAAGTTAGGCTCCGGGACATCGGAAAGGGCTACACCTTC.

The V gene is TRBV3-1 (or the pseudogene TRBV3-2), the J gene TRBJ2-5; D may be TRBD1 (6 bases). CDR3 length: 16 amino acids. Germline V gene data show CDR1 as LGHDT and CDR2 as YNNKEL (reference sequence). Trimming stripped 0 bases from V and 5 bases from J, with 16 bases between. CDR3 bases: TGTGCCAGCAGCCAAGACATCTGGAAAGGGGGTGAGACCCAGTACTTC. Its protein product is CASSQDIWKGGETQYF.

This clone was detected once. The chain links TRBV19 to TRBJ1-3; D is uncertain. The CDR3 consists of 14 residues. CDR1 and CDR2 (germline): LNHDA, SQIVND (reference sequence). V dropped 7 bases and J dropped 0 bases, with 10 bases sitting between them. As DNA, the CDR3 is TGTGCCAGTAAGCAAGGGAGCTCTGGAAACACCATATATTTT. Residues: CASKQGSSGNTIYF.

With regard to this clone: Other DNA variants within this sample encode the same CDR3. The chain has TRBV5-1 and TRBJ1-5, with D maybe TRBD1 (6 bases). Germline V gene lookup returns CDR1 SGHRS and CDR2 YFSETQ. The CDR3 extends over 14 amino acids. The V end was cut by 0 bases, the J end by 4 bases, with 8 bases between. CDR3 DNA: TGCGCCAGCAGCTTGGGACAGGAGAATCAGCCCCAGCATTTT. Translating it yields CASSLGQENQPQHF.

This chain connects TRBV28 to TRBJ2-7; 10 positions match TRBD1. The CDR3 has 17 residues. Germline values: CDR1 MDHEN, CDR2 SYDVKM. V shed 6 bases and J 0 bases; nucleotides not matched to a gene: 11. CDR3 nucleotide sequence: TGTGCCAGCAGCACAGGTTATGGACAGGGGGTCTCCTACGAGCAGTACTTC. The encoded protein is CASSTGYGQGVSYEQYF.

There are a few counts of this clone. This chain links TRBV29-1 with TRBJ1-3, with D tentatively TRBD1 (6 bases). In germline, CDR1 is SQVTM, CDR2 ANQGSEA. This CDR3 spans 13 amino acids. V was shortened by 4 bases and J by 3 bases, with 10 bases between the two germline ends. In DNA, the CDR3 is TGCAGCGTTGCGGGCAGGGGTGGAAACACCATATATTTT. This translates into CSVAGRGGNTIYF.

Here the CDR3 DNA reads TGTGCCAGTAGTATGCAGGAGAACACTGAAGCTTTCTTT. Translating gives CASSMQENTEAFF. V usage is TRBV19 and J usage is TRBJ1-1; D unclear. V lost 3 bases to trimming and J lost 1 base, with 6 bases between them. The CDR3 contains 13 residues. In germline, CDR1 is LNHDA, CDR2 SQIVND (reference sequence).

The chain couples TRBV11-2 to TRBJ1-6, with TRBD1 matching over 9 bases. The J segment lost 2 bases and the V segment lost 5 bases, leaving 7 bases of the junction unmatched. From germline, CDR1 is SGHAT and CDR2 FQNNGV. CDR3 length: 17 amino acids. CDR3 DNA: TGTGCCAGCAGCACGTCCGGGACAGGGACCTATAATTCACCCCTCCACTTT. Encoded protein: CASSTSGTGTYNSPLHF. Variable domain in full (rest from reference TRBV11-2 and TRBJ1-6): EAGVAQSPRYKIIEKRQSVAFWCNPISGHATLYWYQQILGQGPKLLIQFQNNGVVDDSQLPKDRFSAERLKGVDSTLKIQPAKLEDSAVYLCASSTSGTGTYNSPLHFGNGTRLTVT.

J is TRBJ2-2 and V is TRBV3-1 (or the pseudogene TRBV3-2); 7 bases fit TRBD2. This CDR3 region has 14 residues. Unmatched junction bases numbered 1, after V lost 0 bases and J lost 6 bases. The germline gives CDR1 LGHDT, CDR2 YNNKEL (reference sequence). CDR3 in amino acids: CASSQEGGAGELFF. The DNA for the CDR3 is TGTGCCAGCAGCCAAGAGGGAGGGGCCGGGGAGCTGTTTTTT.

The chain links TRBV30 to TRBJ2-7; TRBD1 matches at 8 bases. Losses at the gene ends were 0 bases for V and 7 bases for J; bases not matched to a gene: 5. This CDR3 comprises 13 residues. CDR1 and CDR2 from the germline V gene are GTSNPN and SVGIG (reference sequence). The CDR3 here is CAWSVQGAREQYF. CDR3 bases: TGTGCCTGGAGTGTTCAGGGGGCGAGGGAGCAGTACTTC.

V is TRBV2 and J is TRBJ1-2; the D gene is possibly TRBD1 (5 bases). This CDR3 is 13 amino acids long. V lost 3 bases and J 8 bases, leaving 13 bases between the germline ends. The V gene's germline CDR1 is SNHLY and CDR2 FYNNEI. DNA for the CDR3: TGTGCCAGCAGTGAGGGCAGGGTTGAGGGCTACACCTTC. This sequence encodes CASSEGRVEGYTF.

The chain uses TRBV18 and TRBJ1-2; the D gene is possibly TRBD1 (6 bases). From germline, CDR1 is KGHSH and CDR2 LQKENI. This CDR3 region has 15 residues. V lost 3 bases and J lost 3, with 14 bases in between. The CDR3 sequence: CASSPQPGGDYGYTF. Here the CDR3 DNA reads TGTGCCAGCTCACCGCAGCCGGGGGGCGACTATGGCTACACCTTC.

V and J are TRBV7-6 and TRBJ2-3; weak D call: TRBD2 (6 bases). The germline gives CDR1 SGHVS, CDR2 FNYEAQ. The CDR3 consists of 11 residues. V was clipped by 7 bases and J by 11 bases, with 13 bases between them. Here the CDR3 reads CASTSTGRQYF. The CDR3 region has the DNA TGTGCCAGCACGTCCACCGGGAGGCAGTATTTT.

The V call is TRBV30, the J call TRBJ1-4; D gene uncertain. The V end was cut by 0 bases, the J end by 5 bases, with 7 bases between. Germline CDR1 and CDR2: GTSNPN and SVGIG (reference sequence). There are 13 residues in the CDR3. CDR3 amino acids: CAWSVMGNEKLFF. In DNA, the CDR3 is TGTGCCTGGAGTGTAATGGGCAATGAAAAACTGTTTTTT.

Regarding this clone: Other DNA sequences of this sample code for an identical CDR3. The V gene is TRBV30, the J gene TRBJ1-2; 7 bases line up with TRBD1. The CDR3 has 11 amino acids. The V and J ends lost 3 bases and 6 bases, in that order; junction bases with no gene match: 1. CDR1 is GTSNPN, CDR2 SVGIG, per germline (reference sequence). The CDR3 DNA reads TGTGCCTGGAGACAGGGGAATGGCTACACCTTC. Its translation: CAWRQGNGYTF.

The gene calls are TRBV28 and TRBJ1-2, with 7 bases identical to TRBD1. CDR1 is MDHEN, CDR2 SYDVKM, per germline. The V and J ends lost 2 bases and 11 bases, in that order; junction bases with no gene match: 2. This CDR3 has 11 amino acids. CDR3 sequence: CASSLNRGYTF. The CDR3 DNA reads as TGTGCCAGCAGTTTAAACAGGGGATACACCTTC.